The 24 T cell receptor beta chains below all came from one sample that was sequenced in a study of shared T cell receptors in the human thymus (TCRdb year 2021). To prepare the library, the immunoSEQ multiplex PCR assay was applied. The table was pulled from immuneACCESS by TCRdb, which kept in-frame rearrangements only. Such tables lose some clones; where checked, under half of the loss comes from unresolved V genes, and the rest has no known cause. The sample records some 660,000 clones, approximately 89% of which are singletons. The biggest ten clones account for 0.0094% of the sample. The data were also submitted as part of a second study, on human thymus T cells.

Input material: thymocytes. The origin of the receptors is a boy under two years old with a congenital heart defect. Donor details come from another sample of the same person, matched by shared clones.

J is TRBJ1-4 and V is TRBV7-8; D uncertain. Looked up from germline, CDR1 is SGHVS and CDR2 is FQNEAQ. The CDR3 has 15 residues. The V end was cut by 1 base, the J end by 1 base, with 7 bases between. CDR3 residues: CASSLERGTNEKLFF. The CDR3 DNA reads TGTGCCAGCAGCTTAGAACGGGGAACTAATGAAAAACTGTTTTTT.

CDR3 bases: TGCGCCAGCAGCCCCCATGACAGGAGCTCTGGAAACACCATATATTTT. It translates to CASSPHDRSSGNTIYF. The chain combines TRBV4-1 with TRBJ1-3, with D perhaps TRBD1 (6 bases). The CDR3 extends over 16 amino acids. Trimming cost V 4 bases and J 0 bases, with 13 bases left between them. From germline, CDR1 is MGHRA and CDR2 YSYEKL.

Concerning this clone itself: Other DNA sequences in the sample encode the same CDR3. The chain employs TRBV4-3 and TRBJ1-6; D is possibly TRBD1 (6 bases). Germline V CDR1 and CDR2: LGHNA, YSLEER. This CDR3 region has 15 residues. The V gene lost 1 base and the J gene lost 7 bases, with 11 bases spanning the gap. In DNA form, the CDR3 reads TGCGCCAGCAGCCAAGTCTGGGACATCAATTCACCCCTCCACTTT. Translated: CASSQVWDINSPLHF.

The genes are TRBV27 and TRBJ1-5, with no clear D. Germline values: CDR1 MNHEY, CDR2 SMNVEV (reference sequence). V gave up 4 bases and J gave up 1 base, with 14 bases separating them. The CDR3 runs to 16 residues. This chain's CDR3 is CASSSQPSGSNQPQHF. The CDR3 DNA follows: TGTGCCAGCAGTTCCCAACCTAGTGGGAGCAATCAGCCCCAGCATTTT.

J is TRBJ2-7 and V is TRBV6-6, with 9 bases identical to TRBD1. The CDR3 is 15 residues long. After removal of 4 bases from V and 2 bases from J, the junction contained 6 bases not matched to a gene. In germline, CDR1 is MNHNY, CDR2 SVGAGI (reference sequence). The CDR3 sequence: CASSSGQGHTYEQYF. As DNA, the CDR3 is TGTGCCAGCAGTTCGGGACAGGGACACACCTACGAGCAGTACTTC.

The chain uses TRBV5-3 and TRBJ2-7, with 12 bases that match TRBD1. TRBV5-3 has ORF status, its function being uncertain. The CDR3 has 19 residues. Germline trimming cut 3 bases from V and 3 bases from J; bases unmatched to any gene: 16. CDR3 amino acids: CARSCPGQGALGLFYEQYF. The CDR3 DNA reads as TGTGCCAGAAGCTGCCCGGGACAGGGGGCTCTTGGGTTGTTCTACGAGCAGTACTTC.

This chain connects TRBV30 to TRBJ1-2; tentative D call: TRBD1 (5 bases). The V and J ends lost 0 bases and 8 bases respectively, with 13 bases between them. Germline loops: CDR1 GTSNPN, CDR2 SVGIG (reference sequence). The CDR3 contains 13 residues. The DNA of the CDR3 is TGTGCCTGGAGTGTAAGAGGGCGGGGCGGCTACACCTTC. This sequence encodes CAWSVRGRGGYTF.

The chain couples TRBV6-1 to TRBJ1-1; 7 bases are a match to TRBD1. Germline V gene sequence: CDR1 MNHNS, CDR2 SASEGT. V was pared by 2 bases and J by 4 bases, with 4 bases of the junction left unmatched. This CDR3 has 14 residues. The CDR3 DNA follows: TGTGCCAGCAGTGAAACAGGGGTCTTCACTGAAGCTTTCTTT. Encoded protein: CASSETGVFTEAFF.

This chain connects TRBV28 to TRBJ1-1; D remains ambiguous. There are 17 residues in the CDR3. Trimming shortened V by 5 bases and J by 4 bases, and 23 bases separated the two germline ends. Germline CDR1 reads MDHEN; CDR2 reads SYDVKM. CDR3 nucleotides: TGTGCCAGCAGTCTCGCCCGCCCCCTGACAAAATCCACTGAAGCTTTCTTT. This codes for CASSLARPLTKSTEAFF.

The gene calls are TRBV5-1 and TRBJ2-1; 8 bases are shared with TRBD2. The germline V gene has CDR1 SGHRS and CDR2 YFSETQ. This CDR3 has 14 residues. V was clipped by 5 bases and J by 4 bases; unmatched bases: 5. The CDR3 loop reads CASSGSGGYNEQFF. The CDR3 DNA reads TGCGCCAGCAGTGGCAGCGGGGGTTACAATGAGCAGTTCTTC.

The J gene is TRBJ1-5, the V gene TRBV5-5; D perhaps matches TRBD1 (5 bases). Germline V gene data show CDR1 as SGHKS and CDR2 as YYEKEE (reference sequence). Trimming took 2 bases from V and 2 from J, leaving 11 bases between them. This CDR3 has 15 amino acids. The CDR3 coding sequence is TGTGCCAGCAGCTTTGGGGGGTTGGGCAATCAGCCCCAGCATTTT. Translated: CASSFGGLGNQPQHF.

The V call is TRBV10-3, the J call TRBJ2-1; 8 positions match TRBD1. CDR3 length: 14 residues. After removal of 2 bases from V and 7 bases from J, the junction contained 4 bases not matched to a gene. The germline CDR1 and CDR2 sequences are ENHRY and SYGVKD. DNA of the CDR3: TGTGCCATCAGTGAGAGTACAGGGGGGAATGAGCAGTTCTTC. Residues: CAISESTGGNEQFF.

The genes are TRBV5-4 and TRBJ1-4; D is possibly TRBD1 (6 bases). Trimming took off 4 bases at V and 8 bases at J, with 15 bases between the two ends. The CDR3 spans 14 residues. Per the germline V gene, CDR1 is SGHNT and CDR2 is YYREEE (reference sequence). The CDR3 region is CASSPGGRHEKLFF. Here the CDR3 DNA reads TGTGCCAGCAGCCCTGGGGGCAGGCACGAAAAACTGTTTTTT.

The chain uses TRBV15 and TRBJ2-6; tentatively, D is TRBD2 (7 bases). Trimming pared 3 bases from V and 0 bases from J, leaving 18 bases between. This CDR3 contains 19 residues. The germline CDR1 and CDR2 sequences are LNHNV and YYDKDF (reference sequence). The DNA for the CDR3 is TGTGCCACCAGCAGGCCATGGGGGGGGCGGAACTCTGGGGCCAACGTCCTGACTTTC. Its translation: CATSRPWGGRNSGANVLTF.

The chain employs TRBV7-9 and TRBJ2-7, with a tentative D call TRBD1 (6 bases). The CDR3 loop spans 14 amino acids. The V and J ends lost 5 bases and 3 bases respectively, with 14 bases between them. Germline V gives CDR1 SEHNR, CDR2 FQNEAQ (reference sequence). CDR3 sequence reads: CASSKEPQGYEQYF. CDR3 nucleotides: TGTGCCAGCAGCAAAGAGCCACAGGGCTACGAGCAGTACTTC.

The chain joins TRBV2 to TRBJ1-5; D might be TRBD1 (6 bases). Per the germline V gene, CDR1 is SNHLY and CDR2 is FYNNEI. The CDR3 has 16 amino acids. Trimming removed 4 bases at V and 0 bases at J, with 13 bases between. The CDR3 is CASSARGAYSNQPQHF. The DNA of the CDR3 is TGTGCCAGCAGTGCCAGGGGCGCGTATAGCAATCAGCCCCAGCATTTT.

V usage is TRBV9 and J usage is TRBJ2-3; 11 nucleotides agree with TRBD2. Germline CDR1 reads SGDLS; CDR2 reads YYNGEE. The CDR3 covers 16 residues. The J segment lost 4 bases and the V segment lost 1 base, leaving 5 bases of the junction unmatched. CDR3 region: CASSVTSGRRADTQYF. DNA of the CDR3: TGTGCCAGCAGCGTAACTAGCGGGAGAAGGGCAGATACGCAGTATTTT.

This rearrangement joins TRBV28 to TRBJ2-5, with D perhaps TRBD2 (5 bases). TRBJ2-7 explains the end of the DNA better; the J call may be wrong. Germline CDR1 MDHEN, CDR2 SYDVKM. This CDR3 region has 13 residues. The CDR3 sequence is CASSLKVACEQYF. CDR3 DNA sequence: TGTGCCAGCAGTTTAAAGGTAGCGTGCGAGCAGTACTTC.

The genes are TRBV25-1 and TRBJ2-1; 7 positions match TRBD2. The V gene end was trimmed by 2 bases and the J gene end by 4 bases; junction bases not matched to a gene: 5. The CDR3 contains 15 residues. The germline V gene encodes CDR1 MGHDK and CDR2 SYGVNS. CDR3 amino acids: CASSEGRVLYNEQFF. The CDR3, as DNA: TGTGCCAGCAGTGAAGGGAGGGTACTTTACAATGAGCAGTTCTTC.

V usage is TRBV28 and J usage is TRBJ2-1; possible D gene TRBD1, 6 bases. The CDR3 contains 12 residues. Trimming shortened V by 11 bases and J by 8 bases, and 16 bases separated the two germline ends. Looked up from germline, CDR1 is MDHEN and CDR2 is SYDVKM. CDR3 sequence: CAAGTSDHEQFF. In nucleotides, the CDR3 is TGTGCCGCCGGGACAAGCGATCATGAGCAGTTCTTC.

The chain employs TRBV19 and TRBJ2-1, with TRBD2 identical over 12 bases. The V gene end was trimmed by 3 bases and the J gene end by 2 bases; junction bases not matched to a gene: 2. This CDR3 comprises 16 residues. Germline values: CDR1 LNHDA, CDR2 SQIVND (reference sequence). CDR3 nucleotide sequence: TGTGCCAGTAGTATTCTAGCGGGGGGGACCTACAATGAGCAGTTCTTC. This codes for CASSILAGGTYNEQFF.

The V gene is TRBV2, the J gene TRBJ1-1, with 11 bases identical to TRBD1. Germline V gene lookup returns CDR1 SNHLY and CDR2 FYNNEI. This CDR3 region has 17 residues. V lost 6 bases, J lost 3 bases, and 12 bases stayed unmatched. CDR3 in amino acids: CASRPGTGGAPDTEAFF. CDR3 DNA: TGTGCCAGCAGGCCCGGGACAGGGGGTGCTCCGGACACTGAAGCTTTCTTT.

This chain joins TRBV11-2 and TRBJ1-4; 10 bases line up with TRBD1. The CDR3 runs 14 residues. V lost 4 bases, J lost 5 bases, and 1 base stayed unmatched. The germline V gene encodes CDR1 SGHAT and CDR2 FQNNGV. The CDR3 protein is CASSSDRGNEKLFF. CDR3 coding DNA: TGTGCCAGCAGCTCGGACAGGGGGAATGAAAAACTGTTTTTT.

The J gene is TRBJ2-3, the V gene TRBV14; 7 bases match TRBD2. With V trimmed by 1 base and J by 2 bases, 6 bases remained unmatched. Germline V gene sequence: CDR1 SGHDN, CDR2 FVKESK. This CDR3 is 16 amino acids long. CDR3 region: CASSQVCREVTDTQYF. The CDR3, as DNA: TGTGCCAGCAGCCAAGTTTGTCGGGAGGTCACAGATACGCAGTATTTT.